Listed here is a single T cell receptor beta chain. The antigen is not known. This record belongs to a study of chemoradiotherapy in HPV16-positive cancers. Study summary: Candidate HPV-specific clones and shared TCR motifs came from two HPV16-positive patients. Points from the study as a whole: Better recurrence-free survival went with HPV-responsive T-cell expansion in HPV16-positive patients. During treatment, candidate HPV-specific clones and E7-related motifs expanded in tumor.

The germline V and J ends were trimmed by 6 bases and 0 bases, with 12 bases remaining between them. Germline CDR1 reads MDHEN; CDR2 reads SYDVKM. The CDR3 totals 16 residues. Method: immunoSEQ multiplex PCR; TCRdb's copy keeps in-frame clones and lacks some. The table lists roughly 13,000 clones, 55% to 75% of them singletons. The chain is built from TRBV28 and TRBJ2-6; D gene ambiguous. The sample was acquired from a patient who underwent chemoradiotherapy. The receptor comes from a human donor with HPV-associated anogenital cancer. CDR3 sequence reads: CASSAARNSGANVLTF. In DNA, the CDR3 is TGTGCCAGCAGCGCAGCCAGAAACTCTGGGGCCAACGTCCTGACTTTC.